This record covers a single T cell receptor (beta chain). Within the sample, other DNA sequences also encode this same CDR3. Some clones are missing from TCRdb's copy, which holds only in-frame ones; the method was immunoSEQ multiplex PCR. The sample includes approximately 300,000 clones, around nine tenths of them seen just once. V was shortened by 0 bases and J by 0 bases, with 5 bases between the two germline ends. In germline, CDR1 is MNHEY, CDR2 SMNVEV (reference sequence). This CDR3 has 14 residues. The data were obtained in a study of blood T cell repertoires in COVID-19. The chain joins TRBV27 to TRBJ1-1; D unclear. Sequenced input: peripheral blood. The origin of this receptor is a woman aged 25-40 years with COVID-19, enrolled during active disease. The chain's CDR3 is CASSLSGLNTEAFF. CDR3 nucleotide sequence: TGTGCCAGCAGTTTATCCGGGTTGAACACTGAAGCTTTCTTT.